Included here is one T cell receptor (beta chain) sequence, with context. TCR-alpha and TCR-beta chains were sequenced unpaired. Profiled with immunoSEQ multiplex PCR; TCRdb holds only in-frame clones, not every one. The table has 61,000 or so clones, about 76% seen once. CDR1 and CDR2 (germline): SGHNT, YENEEA. The CDR3 spans 11 residues. The data originate from a study of T cells in tuberculosis. Sorting used thawed, overnight-rested PBMC stained with anti-CD3, a viability dye and GMM-loaded CD1B tetramer. The lipid loaded on the CD1B tetramers was C32 glucose monomycolate from Rhodococcus equi. About 100,000 tetramer-negative cells were sorted from each donor.

This chain joins TRBV11-3 and TRBJ2-5, with D hard to call. The end of the DNA fits TRBJ2-7 better, so the J call may be wrong. Sequenced: CD1b-GMM tetramer-negative cells sorted from PBMCs. The receptor was derived from an adult woman with latent tuberculosis. The CDR3 DNA follows: TGTGCCAGCAGCTTACACTACGAGCAGTACTTC. It yields the protein CASSLHYEQYF.